This T cell receptor beta chain was profiled in a study of beta chain features in type 1 diabetes. Notes on the study in general: Researchers report that Type 1 diabetes patients had moderately but significantly shorter TCRB CDR3s across all four CD4+ subsets. For cells with high TCR expression, cDNA sequencing could yield over-representation. Researchers caution that PCR might favor shorter templates, equally among patients and controls.

This clone was observed a few times. As yet, its antigen is unknown. Reverse transcription of all isolated RNA meant that expressed TCRB transcripts were sequenced. Clones were sequenced by immunoSEQ multiplex PCR, and TCRdb holds only the in-frame ones, with some missing. This table has 300,000 to 400,000 clones, approximately 13% appearing once. The V gene lost 0 bases and the J gene lost 3 bases, with 6 bases spanning the gap. This CDR3 is 13 amino acids long. CDR1 SGDLS and CDR2 YYNGEE come from the germline V gene. Purity exceeded 98% in all sorted populations. Sequencing was performed on naive CD4+ T cells from blood. The receptor was derived from a woman between 18 and 29 years old with type 1 diabetes. V gene TRBV9 combines with J gene TRBJ1-2; D not resolved. CDR3 nucleotides: TGTGCCAGCAGCGTAGAACACCACTATGGCTACACCTTC. It yields the protein CASSVEHHYGYTF.